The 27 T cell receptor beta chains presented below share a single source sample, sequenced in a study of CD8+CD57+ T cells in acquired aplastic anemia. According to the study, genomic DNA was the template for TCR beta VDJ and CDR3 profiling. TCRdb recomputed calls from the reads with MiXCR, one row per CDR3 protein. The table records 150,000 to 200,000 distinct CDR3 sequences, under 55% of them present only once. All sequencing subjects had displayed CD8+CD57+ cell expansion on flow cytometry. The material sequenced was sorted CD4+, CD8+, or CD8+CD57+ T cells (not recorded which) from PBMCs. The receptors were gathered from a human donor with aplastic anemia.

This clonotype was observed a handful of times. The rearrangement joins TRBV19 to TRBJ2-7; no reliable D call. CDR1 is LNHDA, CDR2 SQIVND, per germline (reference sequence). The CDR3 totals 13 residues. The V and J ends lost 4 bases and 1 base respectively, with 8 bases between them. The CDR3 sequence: CASSRSGSYEQYF. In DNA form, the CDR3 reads TGTGCCAGTAGTAGGTCTGGTTCCTACGAGCAGTACTTC.

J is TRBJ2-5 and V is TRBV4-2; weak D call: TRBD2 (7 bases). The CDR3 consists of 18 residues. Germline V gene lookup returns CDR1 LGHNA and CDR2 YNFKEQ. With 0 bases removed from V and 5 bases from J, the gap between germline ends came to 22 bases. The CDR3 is CASSQDGGGSGVKETQYF. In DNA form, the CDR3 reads TGTGCCAGCAGCCAAGATGGGGGCGGGAGCGGGGTGAAGGAGACCCAGTACTTC.

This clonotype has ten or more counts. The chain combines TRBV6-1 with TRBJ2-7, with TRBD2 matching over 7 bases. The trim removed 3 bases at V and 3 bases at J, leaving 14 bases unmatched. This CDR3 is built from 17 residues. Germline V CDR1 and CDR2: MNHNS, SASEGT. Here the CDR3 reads CASSDAGVILVGYEQYF. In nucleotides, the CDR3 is TGTGCCAGCAGTGATGCGGGAGTGATACTGGTAGGCTACGAGCAGTACTTC.

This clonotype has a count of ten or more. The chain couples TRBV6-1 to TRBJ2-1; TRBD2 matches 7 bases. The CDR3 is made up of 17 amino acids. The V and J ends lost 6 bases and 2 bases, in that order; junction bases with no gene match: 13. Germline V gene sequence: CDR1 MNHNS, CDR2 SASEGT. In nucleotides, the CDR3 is TGTGCCAGCAGCACCCGGCCACTAGCGTTTACCTACAATGAGCAGTTCTTC. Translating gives CASSTRPLAFTYNEQFF.

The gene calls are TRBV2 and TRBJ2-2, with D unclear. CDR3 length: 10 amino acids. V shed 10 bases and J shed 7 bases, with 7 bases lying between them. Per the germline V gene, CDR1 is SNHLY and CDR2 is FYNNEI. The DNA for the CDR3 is TGTGCCACCCTGCGCGGGGAGCTGTTTTTT. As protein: CATLRGELFF.

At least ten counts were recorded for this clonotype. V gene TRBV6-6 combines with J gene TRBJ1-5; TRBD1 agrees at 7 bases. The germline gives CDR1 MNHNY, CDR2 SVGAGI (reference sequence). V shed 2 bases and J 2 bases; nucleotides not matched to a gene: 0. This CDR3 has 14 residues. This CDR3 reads CASSYTGGNQPQHF. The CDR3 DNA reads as TGTGCCAGCAGTTACACAGGGGGCAATCAGCCCCAGCATTTT.

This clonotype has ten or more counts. CDR3 sequence: CAISESPGTEAFF. The CDR3 DNA sequence: TGTGCCATCAGTGAGTCCCCCGGGACTGAAGCTTTCTTT. The rearrangement joins TRBV10-3 to TRBJ1-1; D call uncertain. This CDR3 has 13 amino acids. Trimming shortened V by 0 bases and J by 5 bases, and 7 bases separated the two germline ends. Germline loops: CDR1 ENHRY, CDR2 SYGVKD.

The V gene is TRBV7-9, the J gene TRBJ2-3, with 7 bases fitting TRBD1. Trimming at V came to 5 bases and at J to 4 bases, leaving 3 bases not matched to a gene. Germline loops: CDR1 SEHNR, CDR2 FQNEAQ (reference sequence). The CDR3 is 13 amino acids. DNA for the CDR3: TGTGCCAGCAGCCAGGGGGTCTCAGATACGCAGTATTTT. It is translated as CASSQGVSDTQYF.

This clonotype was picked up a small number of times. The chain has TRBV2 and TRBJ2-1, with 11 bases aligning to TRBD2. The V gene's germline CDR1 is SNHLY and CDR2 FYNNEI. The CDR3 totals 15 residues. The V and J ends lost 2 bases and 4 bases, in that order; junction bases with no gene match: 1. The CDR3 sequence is CASSELAGGYNEQFF. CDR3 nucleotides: TGTGCCAGCAGTGAACTAGCGGGGGGATACAATGAGCAGTTCTTC.

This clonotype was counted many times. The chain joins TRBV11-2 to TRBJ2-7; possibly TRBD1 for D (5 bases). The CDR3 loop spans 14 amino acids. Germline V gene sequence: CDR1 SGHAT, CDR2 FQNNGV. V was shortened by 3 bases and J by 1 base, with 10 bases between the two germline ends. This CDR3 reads CASSFRRASYEQYF. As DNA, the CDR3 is TGTGCCAGCAGCTTCCGCAGGGCATCCTACGAGCAGTACTTC.

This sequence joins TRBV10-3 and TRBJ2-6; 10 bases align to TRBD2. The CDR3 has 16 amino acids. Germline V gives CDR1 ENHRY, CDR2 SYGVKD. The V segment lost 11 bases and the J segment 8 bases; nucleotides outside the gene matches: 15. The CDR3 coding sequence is TGTGCCTCCTCTGGCCTAGCGGGGGTGGGGACCAACGTCCTGACTTTC. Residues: CASSGLAGVGTNVLTF.

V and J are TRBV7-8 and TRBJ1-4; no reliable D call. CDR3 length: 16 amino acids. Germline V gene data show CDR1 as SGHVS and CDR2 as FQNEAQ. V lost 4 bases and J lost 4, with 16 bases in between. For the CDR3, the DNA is TGTGCCAGCAGCTCAAATACCGCGGGAGTTAATGAAAAACTGTTTTTT. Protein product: CASSSNTAGVNEKLFF.

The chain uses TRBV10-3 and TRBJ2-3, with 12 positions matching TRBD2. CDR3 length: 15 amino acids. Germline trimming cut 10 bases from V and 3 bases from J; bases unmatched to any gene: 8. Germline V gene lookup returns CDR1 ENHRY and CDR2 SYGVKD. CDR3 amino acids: CATSASGRGTDTQYF. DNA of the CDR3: TGTGCCACTTCGGCTAGCGGGAGGGGGACAGATACGCAGTATTTT.

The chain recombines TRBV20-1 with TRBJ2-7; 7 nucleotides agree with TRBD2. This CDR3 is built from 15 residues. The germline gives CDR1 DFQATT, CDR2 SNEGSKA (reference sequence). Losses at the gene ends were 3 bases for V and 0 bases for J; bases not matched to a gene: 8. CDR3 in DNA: TGCAGTGCTAGGCCTCCGGTAGCGGGCTCCTACGAGCAGTACTTC. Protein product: CSARPPVAGSYEQYF.

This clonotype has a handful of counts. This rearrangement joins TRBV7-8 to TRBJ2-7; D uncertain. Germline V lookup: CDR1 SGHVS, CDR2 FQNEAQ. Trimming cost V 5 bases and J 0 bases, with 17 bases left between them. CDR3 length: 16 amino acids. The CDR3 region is CASSPTAQSSSYEQYF. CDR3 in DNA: TGTGCCAGCAGCCCCACTGCCCAGAGTAGCTCCTACGAGCAGTACTTC.

The CDR3 sequence: CASSVGTGSSPLHF. CDR3 in DNA: TGTGCCAGCAGCGTGGGGACAGGCAGTTCACCCCTCCACTTT. The chain is built from TRBV9 and TRBJ1-6; 8 bases match TRBD1. Trimming cost V 2 bases and J 9 bases; bases outside gene matches: 4. Germline CDR1 is SGDLS and CDR2 is YYNGEE. The CDR3 consists of 14 residues.

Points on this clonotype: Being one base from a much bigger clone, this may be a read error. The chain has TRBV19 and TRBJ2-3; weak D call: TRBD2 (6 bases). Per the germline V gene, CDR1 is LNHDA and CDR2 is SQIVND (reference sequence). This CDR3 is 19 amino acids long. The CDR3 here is CASSIIGFGGETHTGTQYF. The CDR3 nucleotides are TGTGCCAGTAGTATAATTGGATTTGGCGGGGAGACCCACACAGGTACGCAGTATTTT.

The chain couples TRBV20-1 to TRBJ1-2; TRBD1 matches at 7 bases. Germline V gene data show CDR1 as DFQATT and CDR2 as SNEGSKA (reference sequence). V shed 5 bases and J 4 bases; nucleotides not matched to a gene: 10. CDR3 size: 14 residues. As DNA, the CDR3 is TGCAGTGCTCCGTGGGAGGGGGCTAGCTATGGCTACACCTTC. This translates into CSAPWEGASYGYTF.

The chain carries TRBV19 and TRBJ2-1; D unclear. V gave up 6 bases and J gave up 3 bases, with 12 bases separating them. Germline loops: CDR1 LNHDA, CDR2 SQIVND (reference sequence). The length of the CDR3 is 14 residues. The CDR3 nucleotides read TGTGCCAGTAGCTCGAGCGCGGACTACAATGAGCAGTTCTTC. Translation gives CASSSSADYNEQFF.

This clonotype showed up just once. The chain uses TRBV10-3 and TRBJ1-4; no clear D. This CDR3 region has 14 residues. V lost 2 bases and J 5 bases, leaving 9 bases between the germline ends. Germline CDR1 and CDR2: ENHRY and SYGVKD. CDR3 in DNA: TGTGCCATCAGTGAGAAAGGCAAGAATGAAAAACTGTTTTTT. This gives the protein CAISEKGKNEKLFF.

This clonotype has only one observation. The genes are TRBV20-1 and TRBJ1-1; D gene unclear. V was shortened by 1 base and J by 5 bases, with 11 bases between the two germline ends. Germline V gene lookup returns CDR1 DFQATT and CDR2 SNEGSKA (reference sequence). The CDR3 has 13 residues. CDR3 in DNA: TGCAGTGCTAGAGTAGTAGTTGGTACTGAAGCTTTCTTT. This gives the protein CSARVVVGTEAFF.

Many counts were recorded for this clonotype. The CDR3 DNA sequence: TGTGCCAGCAGTCCCGGACAGGGGGCTAGTTCACCCCTCCACTTT. Translation: CASSPGQGASSPLHF. The chain links TRBV12-3 or TRBV12-4 to TRBJ1-6, with 11 bases matching TRBD1. There are 15 residues in the CDR3. Losses at the gene ends were 5 bases for V and 9 bases for J; bases not matched to a gene: 6.

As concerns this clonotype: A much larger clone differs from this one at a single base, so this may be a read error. The DNA of the CDR3 is TGTGCCACCATTGATTCTGGACGGTGCGGCACAGATACGCGGTATTTT. Translated: CATIDSGRCGTDTRYF. The V and J genes are TRBV24-1 and TRBJ2-3; D remains ambiguous. CDR3 size: 16 residues. Per the germline V gene, CDR1 is KGHDR and CDR2 is SFDVKD.

This CDR3 is CSSGRGRGFPLSTDTQYF. The CDR3 DNA reads TGCAGCTCCGGGAGAGGGAGGGGCTTCCCCCTTAGCACAGATACGCAGTATTTT. The chain links TRBV29-1 to TRBJ2-3; 7 bases map to TRBD2. CDR1 is SQVTM and CDR2 is ANQGSEA in the germline V gene. Trimming removed 8 bases from V and 0 bases from J; junction bases left unmatched: 20. The CDR3 runs to 18 residues.

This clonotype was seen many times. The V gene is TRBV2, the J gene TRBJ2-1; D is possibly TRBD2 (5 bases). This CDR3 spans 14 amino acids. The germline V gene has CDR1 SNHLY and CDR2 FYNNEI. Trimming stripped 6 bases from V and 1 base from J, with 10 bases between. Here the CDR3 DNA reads TGTGCCAGCAGCTCCAGCGGTTCCTACAATGAGCAGTTCTTC. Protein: CASSSSGSYNEQFF.

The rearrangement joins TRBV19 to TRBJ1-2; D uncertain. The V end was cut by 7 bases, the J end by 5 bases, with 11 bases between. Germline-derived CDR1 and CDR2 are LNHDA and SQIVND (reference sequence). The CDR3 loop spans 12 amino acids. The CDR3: CASTDKVYGYTF. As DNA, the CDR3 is TGTGCCAGTACCGACAAGGTGTATGGCTACACCTTC. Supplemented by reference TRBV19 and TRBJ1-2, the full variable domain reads DGGITQSPKYLFRKEGQNVTLSCEQNLNHDAMYWYRQDPGQGLRLIYYSQIVNDFQKGDIAEGYSVSREKKESFPLTVTSAQKNPTAFYLCASTDKVYGYTFGSGTRLTVV.

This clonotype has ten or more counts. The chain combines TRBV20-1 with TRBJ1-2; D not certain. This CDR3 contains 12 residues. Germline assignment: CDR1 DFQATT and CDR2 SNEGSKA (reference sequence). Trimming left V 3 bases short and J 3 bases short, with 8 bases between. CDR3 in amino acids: CSASTEYYGYTF. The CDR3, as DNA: TGCAGTGCTAGTACAGAGTACTATGGCTACACCTTC.